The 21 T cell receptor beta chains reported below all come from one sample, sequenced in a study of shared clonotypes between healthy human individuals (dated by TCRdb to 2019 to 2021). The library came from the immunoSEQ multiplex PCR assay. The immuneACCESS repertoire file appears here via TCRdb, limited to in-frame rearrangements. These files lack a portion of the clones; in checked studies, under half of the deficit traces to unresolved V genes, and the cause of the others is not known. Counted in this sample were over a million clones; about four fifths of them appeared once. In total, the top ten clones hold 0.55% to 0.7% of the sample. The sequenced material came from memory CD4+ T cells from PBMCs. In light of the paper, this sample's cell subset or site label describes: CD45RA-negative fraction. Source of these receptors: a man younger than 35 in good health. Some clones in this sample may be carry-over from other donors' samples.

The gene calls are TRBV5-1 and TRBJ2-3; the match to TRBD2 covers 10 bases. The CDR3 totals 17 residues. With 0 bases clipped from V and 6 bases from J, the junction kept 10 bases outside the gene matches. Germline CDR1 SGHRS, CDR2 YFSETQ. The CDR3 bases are TGCGCCAGCAGCTTGGATGCTAGCGGGAGTTGGTCGGATACGCAGTATTTT. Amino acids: CASSLDASGSWSDTQYF.

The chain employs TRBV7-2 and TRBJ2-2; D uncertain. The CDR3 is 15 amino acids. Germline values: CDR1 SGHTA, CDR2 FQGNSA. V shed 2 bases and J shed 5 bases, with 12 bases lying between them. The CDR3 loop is CASSLLGSSTGELFF. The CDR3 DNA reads TGTGCCAGCAGCTTATTAGGCAGTTCAACCGGGGAGCTGTTTTTT.

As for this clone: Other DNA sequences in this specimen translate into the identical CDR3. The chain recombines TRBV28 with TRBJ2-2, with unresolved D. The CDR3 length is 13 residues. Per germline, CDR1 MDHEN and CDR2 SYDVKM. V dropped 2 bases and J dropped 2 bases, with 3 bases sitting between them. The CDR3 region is CASSLRNTGELFF. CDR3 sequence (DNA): TGTGCCAGCAGTTTAAGAAACACCGGGGAGCTGTTTTTT.

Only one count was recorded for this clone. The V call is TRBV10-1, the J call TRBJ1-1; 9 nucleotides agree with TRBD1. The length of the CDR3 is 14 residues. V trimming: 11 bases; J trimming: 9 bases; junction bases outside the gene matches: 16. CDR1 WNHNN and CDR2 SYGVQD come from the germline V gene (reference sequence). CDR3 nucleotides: TGCGCCGCAGGGTGGGGAAACAGGGGGCCGCAAGCTTTCTTT. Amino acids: CAAGWGNRGPQAFF.

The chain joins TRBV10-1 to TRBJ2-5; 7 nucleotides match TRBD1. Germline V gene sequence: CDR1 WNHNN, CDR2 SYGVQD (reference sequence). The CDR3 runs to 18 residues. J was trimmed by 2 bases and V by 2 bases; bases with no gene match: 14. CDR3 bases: TGCGCCAGCAGTGAGGGGCCGACAGGGACCATTAAGCAAGAGACCCAGTACTTC. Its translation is CASSEGPTGTIKQETQYF.

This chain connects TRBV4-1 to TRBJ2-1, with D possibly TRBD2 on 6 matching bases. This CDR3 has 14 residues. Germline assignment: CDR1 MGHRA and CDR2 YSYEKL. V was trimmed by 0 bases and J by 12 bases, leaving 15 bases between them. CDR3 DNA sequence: TGCGCCAGCAGCCAAGATCAAGGGCCAGCGGGGCAGTTCTTC. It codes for CASSQDQGPAGQFF.

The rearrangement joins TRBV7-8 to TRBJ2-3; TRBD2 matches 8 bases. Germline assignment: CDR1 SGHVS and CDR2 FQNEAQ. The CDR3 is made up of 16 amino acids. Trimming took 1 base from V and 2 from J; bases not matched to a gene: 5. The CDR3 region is CASSLVASGYTDTQYF. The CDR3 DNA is TGTGCCAGCAGCTTAGTGGCTAGCGGGTACACAGATACGCAGTATTTT.

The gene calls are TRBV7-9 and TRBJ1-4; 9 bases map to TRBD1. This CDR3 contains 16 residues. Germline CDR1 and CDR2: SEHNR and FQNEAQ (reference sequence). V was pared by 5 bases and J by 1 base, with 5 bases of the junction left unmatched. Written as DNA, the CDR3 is TGTGCCAGCAGCCAGGGACAGGGTAAAACTAATGAAAAACTGTTTTTT. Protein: CASSQGQGKTNEKLFF.

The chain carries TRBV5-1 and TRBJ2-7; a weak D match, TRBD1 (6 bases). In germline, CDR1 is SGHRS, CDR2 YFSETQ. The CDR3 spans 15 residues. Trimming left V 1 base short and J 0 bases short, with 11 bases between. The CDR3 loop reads CASSLTTGSSYEQYF. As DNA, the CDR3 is TGCGCCAGCAGCTTGACGACAGGCAGCTCCTACGAGCAGTACTTC.

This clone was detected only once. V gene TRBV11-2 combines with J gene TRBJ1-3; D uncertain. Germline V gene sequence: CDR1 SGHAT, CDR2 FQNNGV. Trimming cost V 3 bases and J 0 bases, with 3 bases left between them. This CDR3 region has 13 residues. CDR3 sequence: CASSFLSGNTIYF. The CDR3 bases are TGTGCCAGCAGCTTTCTCTCTGGAAACACCATATATTTT.

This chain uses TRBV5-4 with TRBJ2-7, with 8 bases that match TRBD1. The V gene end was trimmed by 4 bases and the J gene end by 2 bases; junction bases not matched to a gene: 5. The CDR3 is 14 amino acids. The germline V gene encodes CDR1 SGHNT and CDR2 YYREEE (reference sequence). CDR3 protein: CASSPRQGTYEQYF. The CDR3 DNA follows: TGTGCCAGCAGCCCGCGACAGGGGACCTACGAGCAGTACTTC.

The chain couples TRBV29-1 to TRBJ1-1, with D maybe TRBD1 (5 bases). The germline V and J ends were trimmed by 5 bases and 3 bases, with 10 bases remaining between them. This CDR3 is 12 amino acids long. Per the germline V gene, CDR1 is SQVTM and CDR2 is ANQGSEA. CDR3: CSVSQGHTEAFF. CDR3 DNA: TGCAGCGTTAGCCAGGGTCACACTGAAGCTTTCTTT.

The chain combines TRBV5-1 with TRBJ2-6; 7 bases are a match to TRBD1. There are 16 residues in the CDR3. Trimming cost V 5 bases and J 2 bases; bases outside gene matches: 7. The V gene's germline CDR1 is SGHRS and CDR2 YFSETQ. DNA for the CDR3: TGCGCCAGCAGTTCGGGTAGGGGGCCTGGGGCCAACGTCCTGACTTTC. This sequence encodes CASSSGRGPGANVLTF.

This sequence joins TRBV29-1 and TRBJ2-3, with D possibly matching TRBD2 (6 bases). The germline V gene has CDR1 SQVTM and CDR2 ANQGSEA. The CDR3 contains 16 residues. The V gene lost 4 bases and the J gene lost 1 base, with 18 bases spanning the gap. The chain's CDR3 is CSVAPTLAFGTDTQYF. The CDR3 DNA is TGCAGCGTTGCCCCTACGCTAGCGTTCGGCACAGATACGCAGTATTTT.

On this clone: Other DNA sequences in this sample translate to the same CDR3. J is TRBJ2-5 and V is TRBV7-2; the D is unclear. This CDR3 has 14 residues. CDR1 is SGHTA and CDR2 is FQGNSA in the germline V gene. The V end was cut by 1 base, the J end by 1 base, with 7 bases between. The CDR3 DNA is TGTGCCAGCAGCTTAGGCCGGTCCCAAGAGACCCAGTACTTC. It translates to CASSLGRSQETQYF.

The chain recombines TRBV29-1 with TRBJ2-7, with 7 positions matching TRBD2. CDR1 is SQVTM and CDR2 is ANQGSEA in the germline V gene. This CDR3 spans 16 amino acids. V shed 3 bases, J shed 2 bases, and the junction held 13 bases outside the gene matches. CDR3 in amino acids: CSVDGGTGTTAYEQYF. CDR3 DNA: TGCAGCGTTGACGGAGGTACCGGGACTACCGCCTACGAGCAGTACTTC.

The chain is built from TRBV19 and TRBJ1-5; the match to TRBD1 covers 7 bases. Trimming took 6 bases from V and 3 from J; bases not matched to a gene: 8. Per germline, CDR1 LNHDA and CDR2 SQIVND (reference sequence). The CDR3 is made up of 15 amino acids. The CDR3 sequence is CASSGTVVPNQPQHF. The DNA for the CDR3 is TGTGCCAGTAGCGGGACAGTCGTTCCCAATCAGCCCCAGCATTTT. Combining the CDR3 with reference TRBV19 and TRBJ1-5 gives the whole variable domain DGGITQSPKYLFRKEGQNVTLSCEQNLNHDAMYWYRQDPGQGLRLIYYSQIVNDFQKGDIAEGYSVSREKKESFPLTVTSAQKNPTAFYLCASSGTVVPNQPQHFGDGTRLSIL.

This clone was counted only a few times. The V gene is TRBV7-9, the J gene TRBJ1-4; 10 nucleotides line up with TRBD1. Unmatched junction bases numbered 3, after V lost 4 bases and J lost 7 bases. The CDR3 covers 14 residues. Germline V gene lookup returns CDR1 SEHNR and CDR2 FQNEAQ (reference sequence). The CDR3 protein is CASSSGTGVEKLFF. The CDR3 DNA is TGTGCCAGCAGCTCCGGGACAGGGGTTGAAAAACTGTTTTTT. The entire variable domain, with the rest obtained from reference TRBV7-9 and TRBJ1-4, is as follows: DTGVSQNPRHKITKRGQNVTFRCDPISEHNRLYWYRQTLGQGPEFLTYFQNEAQLEKSRLLSDRFSAERPKGSFSTLEIQRTEQGDSAMYLCASSSGTGVEKLFFGSGTQLSVL.

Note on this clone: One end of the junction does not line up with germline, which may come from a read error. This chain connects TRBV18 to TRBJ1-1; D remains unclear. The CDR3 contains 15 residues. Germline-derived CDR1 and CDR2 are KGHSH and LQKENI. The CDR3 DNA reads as TGTGCCAGCTCCCCACTTAAGACTTGGAACACTGAAGCTTTCTTT. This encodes CASSPLKTWNTEAFF.

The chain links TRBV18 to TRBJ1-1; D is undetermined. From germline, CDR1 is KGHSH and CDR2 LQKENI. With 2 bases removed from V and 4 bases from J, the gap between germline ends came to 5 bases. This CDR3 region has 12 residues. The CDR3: CASSPVRTEAFF. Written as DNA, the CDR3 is TGTGCCAGCTCACCAGTCCGCACTGAAGCTTTCTTT.

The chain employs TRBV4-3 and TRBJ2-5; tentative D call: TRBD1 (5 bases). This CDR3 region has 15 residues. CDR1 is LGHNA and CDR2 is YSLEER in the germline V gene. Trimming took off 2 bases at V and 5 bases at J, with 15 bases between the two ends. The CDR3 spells CASSQITGSGETQYF. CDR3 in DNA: TGCGCCAGCAGCCAAATAACAGGATCCGGGGAGACCCAGTACTTC.